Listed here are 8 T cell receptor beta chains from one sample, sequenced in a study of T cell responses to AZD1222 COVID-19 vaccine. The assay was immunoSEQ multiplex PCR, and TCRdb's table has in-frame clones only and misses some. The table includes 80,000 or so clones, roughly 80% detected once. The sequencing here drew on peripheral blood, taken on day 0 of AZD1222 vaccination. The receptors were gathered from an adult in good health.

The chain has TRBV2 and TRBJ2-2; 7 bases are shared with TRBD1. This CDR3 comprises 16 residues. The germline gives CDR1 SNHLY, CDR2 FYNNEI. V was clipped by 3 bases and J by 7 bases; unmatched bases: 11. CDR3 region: CASSEDFLRGNGELFF. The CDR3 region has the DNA TGTGCCAGCAGTGAGGACTTCCTCAGGGGGAACGGGGAGCTGTTTTTT.

The CDR3 is CASSLVLGSGELFF. The CDR3, as DNA: TGTGCCAGCAGCTTAGTCTTGGGGTCCGGGGAGCTGTTTTTT. The chain employs TRBV11-2 and TRBJ2-2; D ambiguous. This CDR3 is built from 14 residues. V gave up 1 base and J gave up 6 bases, with 9 bases separating them. CDR1 SGHAT and CDR2 FQNNGV come from the germline V gene. The full variable domain, in which reference TRBV11-2 and TRBJ2-2 provide the parts outside the CDR3, is EAGVAQSPRYKIIEKRQSVAFWCNPISGHATLYWYQQILGQGPKLLIQFQNNGVVDDSQLPKDRFSAERLKGVDSTLKIQPAKLEDSAVYLCASSLVLGSGELFFGEGSRLTVL.

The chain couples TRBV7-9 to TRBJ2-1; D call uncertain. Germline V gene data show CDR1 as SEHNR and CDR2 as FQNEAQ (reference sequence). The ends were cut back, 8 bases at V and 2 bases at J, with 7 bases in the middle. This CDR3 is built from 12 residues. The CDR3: CASPGPYNEQFF. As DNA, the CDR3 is TGTGCCAGCCCAGGCCCCTACAATGAGCAGTTCTTC.

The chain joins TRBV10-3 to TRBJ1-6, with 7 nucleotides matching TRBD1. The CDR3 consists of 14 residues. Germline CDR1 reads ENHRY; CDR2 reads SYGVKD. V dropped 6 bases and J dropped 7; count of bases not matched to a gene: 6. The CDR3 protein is CAISPGGRNSPLHF. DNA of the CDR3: TGTGCCATCAGCCCAGGGGGTAGAAATTCACCCCTCCACTTT.

In DNA, the CDR3 is TGTGCCAGCAGCCAAGTTCCCGGGAGCTCCTACAATGAGCAGTTCTTC. Translated, it gives CASSQVPGSSYNEQFF. This chain uses TRBV14 with TRBJ2-1; D is possibly TRBD2 (6 bases). V dropped 1 base and J dropped 0 bases, with 10 bases sitting between them. CDR3 length: 16 amino acids. Per germline, CDR1 SGHDN and CDR2 FVKESK.

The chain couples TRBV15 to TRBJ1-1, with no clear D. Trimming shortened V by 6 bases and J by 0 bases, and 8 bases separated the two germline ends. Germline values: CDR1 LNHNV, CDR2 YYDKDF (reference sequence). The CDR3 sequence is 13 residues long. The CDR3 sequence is CATRAGMNTEAFF. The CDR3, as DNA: TGTGCCACCAGGGCTGGGATGAACACTGAAGCTTTCTTT.

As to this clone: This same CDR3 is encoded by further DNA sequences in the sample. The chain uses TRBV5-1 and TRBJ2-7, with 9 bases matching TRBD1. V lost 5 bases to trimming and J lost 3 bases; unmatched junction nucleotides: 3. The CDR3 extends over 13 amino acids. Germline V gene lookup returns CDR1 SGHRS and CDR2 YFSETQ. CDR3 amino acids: CASSSGQGYEQYF. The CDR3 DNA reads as TGCGCCAGCAGTTCGGGACAGGGCTACGAGCAGTACTTC.

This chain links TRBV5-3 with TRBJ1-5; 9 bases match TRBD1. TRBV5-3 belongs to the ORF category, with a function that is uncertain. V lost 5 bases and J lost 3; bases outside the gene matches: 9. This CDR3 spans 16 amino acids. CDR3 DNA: TGTGCCAGAAGTCGAAACAGGGGGCGCGACAATCAGCCCCAGCATTTT. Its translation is CARSRNRGRDNQPQHF.